Following are 16 T cell receptor beta chains from one sample sequenced in a study of blood T cell repertoires in COVID-19. The repertoire was sequenced with immunoSEQ multiplex PCR; TCRdb's copy has only in-frame clones and lacks some. This table holds fewer than 500,000 clones, about four fifths found once. Sequencing input: peripheral blood. Receptor source: a human donor with acute or convalescent COVID-19. The donor label of this sample is uncertain.

About this clone: Different DNA sequences within this sample yield the same CDR3. This chain uses TRBV6-1 with TRBJ1-1; D not resolved. In germline, CDR1 is MNHNS, CDR2 SASEGT. There are 13 residues in the CDR3. V was pared by 1 base and J by 5 bases, with 8 bases between. The DNA for the CDR3 is TGTGCCAGCAGTGAAGTCAGAGGGACTGAAGCTTTCTTT. The encoded protein is CASSEVRGTEAFF.

The CDR3 bases are TGTGCCAGCAGCGTAGGACTAGCGGACATATACGAGCAGTACTTC. As protein: CASSVGLADIYEQYF. The chain carries TRBV9 and TRBJ2-7; 9 bases are shared with TRBD2. The germline V gene has CDR1 SGDLS and CDR2 YYNGEE. Trimming cost V 0 bases and J 4 bases; bases outside gene matches: 5. This CDR3 spans 15 amino acids. The full variable domain, completed using reference TRBV9 and TRBJ2-7, is DSGVTQTPKHLITATGQRVTLRCSPRSGDLSVYWYQQSLDQGLQFLIQYYNGEERAKGNILERFSAQQFPDLHSELNLSSLELGDSALYFCASSVGLADIYEQYFGPGTRLTVT.

A word on this clone: Other DNA sequences in this specimen translate into the identical CDR3. The V call is TRBV29-1, the J call TRBJ2-5; TRBD1 is a possible D gene (6 bases). Germline V gene data show CDR1 as SQVTM and CDR2 as ANQGSEA. The V and J ends lost 6 bases and 4 bases respectively, with 15 bases between them. The CDR3 covers 13 residues. This CDR3 is CSVEQGRGETQYF. In DNA form, the CDR3 reads TGCAGCGTGGAACAGGGCCGCGGAGAGACCCAGTACTTC. The full variable domain, its missing parts supplied by reference TRBV29-1 and TRBJ2-5, is SAVISQKPSRDICQRGTSLTIQCQVDSQVTMMFWYRQQPGQSLTLIATANQGSEATYESGFVIDKFPISRPNLTFSTLTVSNMSPEDSSIYLCSVEQGRGETQYFGPGTRLLVL.

CDR3 residues: CASSQGGGWDSYNEQFF. CDR3 DNA sequence: TGTGCCAGCAGCCAAGGGGGGGGCTGGGACTCCTACAATGAGCAGTTCTTC. This chain uses TRBV3-1 (or the pseudogene TRBV3-2) with TRBJ2-1, with D maybe TRBD2 (7 bases). Between the trimmed V and J ends, which lost 1 base and 0 bases, there was a span of 13 bases. The CDR3 is 17 residues long. CDR1 is LGHDT, CDR2 YNNKEL, per germline (reference sequence).

J is TRBJ1-2 and V is TRBV5-4, with a tentative D call TRBD1 (6 bases). Germline V gives CDR1 SGHNT, CDR2 YYREEE (reference sequence). CDR3 size: 13 residues. V gave up 4 bases and J gave up 4 bases, with 11 bases separating them. The CDR3 protein is CASSLGGAYGYTF. CDR3 bases: TGTGCCAGCAGCCTCGGGGGGGCCTATGGCTACACCTTC.

The chain carries TRBV29-1 and TRBJ2-1, with TRBD2 matching over 10 bases. V trimming: 8 bases; J trimming: 5 bases; junction bases outside the gene matches: 15. Germline V gene lookup returns CDR1 SQVTM and CDR2 ANQGSEA. This CDR3 region has 16 residues. The CDR3 loop reads CSLSGPAGGRHNEQFF. DNA of the CDR3: TGCAGCTTATCTGGACCAGCGGGAGGGAGGCACAATGAGCAGTTCTTC.

V gene TRBV20-1 combines with J gene TRBJ1-5; no clear D gene. The CDR3 length is 14 residues. CDR1 is DFQATT and CDR2 is SNEGSKA in the germline V gene (reference sequence). Trimming shortened V by 3 bases and J by 7 bases, and 16 bases separated the two germline ends. The DNA for the CDR3 is TGCAGTGCTAGTCCGGACGGTGGGAGCCAGCCCCAGCATTTT. Amino acid sequence: CSASPDGGSQPQHF.

The table lists this clone with a count of one. The rearrangement uses TRBV19 and TRBJ2-2, with 10 nucleotides matching TRBD1. CDR3 length equals 17 residues. V trimming: 2 bases; J trimming: 5 bases; junction bases outside the gene matches: 8. Germline V lookup: CDR1 LNHDA, CDR2 SQIVND (reference sequence). The CDR3 loop reads CASSILFGDRGTGELFF. CDR3 coding DNA: TGTGCCAGTAGTATACTTTTTGGGGACAGGGGTACCGGGGAGCTGTTTTTT.

The rearrangement links TRBV18 to TRBJ2-7, with TRBD2 matching over 8 bases. Germline trimming cut 0 bases from V and 4 bases from J; bases unmatched to any gene: 5. The germline V gene encodes CDR1 KGHSH and CDR2 LQKENI. The CDR3 contains 15 residues. CDR3 amino acids: CASSPPSGKGYEQYF. The CDR3 DNA reads TGTGCCAGCTCACCACCTAGCGGGAAAGGTTACGAGCAGTACTTC. The entire variable domain, with the rest obtained from reference TRBV18 and TRBJ2-7, is as follows: NAGVMQNPRHLVRRRGQEARLRCSPMKGHSHVYWYRQLPEEGLKFMVYLQKENIIDESGMPKERFSAEFPKEGPSILRIQQVVRGDSAAYFCASSPPSGKGYEQYFGPGTRLTVT.

With regard to this clone: This CDR3 is also generated by other DNA sequences in the sample. The CDR3: CASSLDSSNQPQHF. The CDR3 DNA reads as TGTGCCAGCAGTTTAGACAGTAGCAATCAGCCCCAGCATTTT. The chain couples TRBV6-6 to TRBJ1-5; D possibly corresponds to TRBD1 (5 bases). The CDR3 totals 14 residues. Germline loops: CDR1 MNHNY, CDR2 SVGAGI (reference sequence). Deletions cut 4 bases from V and 0 bases from J, with 7 bases between.

This clone was observed once. The V gene is TRBV24-1, the J gene TRBJ2-1, with TRBD1 matching 7 bases. There are 18 residues in the CDR3. J was trimmed by 6 bases and V by 4 bases; bases with no gene match: 17. Germline V gene lookup returns CDR1 KGHDR and CDR2 SFDVKD. CDR3 in amino acids: CATSEGRGTSFWGNEQFF. CDR3 nucleotide sequence: TGTGCCACCAGTGAAGGCAGGGGGACCTCTTTTTGGGGCAATGAGCAGTTCTTC.

The chain couples TRBV6-5 to TRBJ2-6; D is possibly TRBD1 (6 bases). This CDR3 has 14 residues. Germline V gives CDR1 MNHEY, CDR2 SVGAGI. Trimming removed 4 bases at V and 4 bases at J, with 8 bases between. Here the CDR3 reads CASSSGAGANVLTF. The CDR3 nucleotides read TGTGCCAGCAGTTCAGGGGCCGGGGCCAACGTCCTGACTTTC.

V and J are TRBV3-1 (or the pseudogene TRBV3-2) and TRBJ1-1, with no clear D. The CDR3 contains 13 residues. V was shortened by 3 bases and J by 7 bases, with 12 bases between the two germline ends. Germline CDR1 reads LGHDT; CDR2 reads YNNKEL (reference sequence). DNA of the CDR3: TGTGCCAGCAGCCACGAAGTGAGTGGTGAAGCTTTCTTT. This gives the protein CASSHEVSGEAFF.

The rearrangement links TRBV12-2 to TRBJ1-1; no DNA check was done on the table's D call, TRBD1. TRBV12-2 is a recognized pseudogene. The CDR3 covers 19 residues. CDR3 residues: CASRQKGVSPGRMNTEAFF. The CDR3 DNA follows: TGTGCAAGTCGCCAAAAGGGGGTAAGTCCGGGACGGATGAACACTGAAGCTTTCTTT.

V gene TRBV6-1 combines with J gene TRBJ1-1; no clear D gene. V lost 1 base and J 1 base, leaving 4 bases between the germline ends. Per germline, CDR1 MNHNS and CDR2 SASEGT. This CDR3 comprises 13 residues. CDR3: CASSEVQNTEAFF. CDR3 sequence (DNA): TGTGCCAGCAGTGAAGTACAGAACACTGAAGCTTTCTTT.

The chain employs TRBV19 and TRBJ1-5; TRBD1 matches at 9 bases. This CDR3 is 16 amino acids long. Trimming at V came to 5 bases and at J to 1 base, leaving 6 bases not matched to a gene. Germline V gives CDR1 LNHDA, CDR2 SQIVND (reference sequence). Written as DNA, the CDR3 is TGTGCCAGTAGTCCTCGGACAGGGGTAAGCAATCAGCCCCAGCATTTT. Its translation: CASSPRTGVSNQPQHF.